The T cell receptor beta chain described here comes from a study of cytomegalovirus exposure and HLA in healthy donors. The study's findings and limits: A reported reduction in N-insertions relative to the roughly 710-donor mean was seen in an Asian-associated ancestry cluster in a later analysis. A later analysis, which compared TCR beta chains of equal frequency, found the HLA-associated ones more clonally expanded.

Amplification used 60 Vbeta primers and 13 Jbeta primers. Method: immunoSEQ multiplex PCR; TCRdb's copy keeps in-frame clones and lacks some. Its table lists 70,000 or so clones. Concerning this clone itself: Its antigen is not identified.

Looked up from germline, CDR1 is MNHNS and CDR2 is SASEGT. The CDR3 extends over 13 amino acids. J lost 4 bases, V lost 6 bases, and 2 bases had no gene match. The chain uses TRBV6-1 and TRBJ2-2; 7 bases are shared with TRBD1. The sequence derives from a man aged 35-49 years in good health and CMV-seronegative. The sequenced material came from PBMCs. The chain's CDR3 is CASRDRSTGELFF. Written as DNA, the CDR3 is TGTGCCAGCAGGGACAGGAGCACCGGGGAGCTGTTTTTT.